The text below deals with one T cell receptor (beta chain). The data are from a study of spatial heterogeneity in lung cancer. About the research overall: Raw reads contained each unique TCR and UMI combination more than ten times on average.

TCRdb itself ran the 5' RACE reads through MiXCR, one entry per CDR3 protein. The data show fewer than 45,000 distinct CDR3 sequences, less than 9% seen once. The germline gives CDR1 DFQATT, CDR2 SNEGSKA (reference sequence). The CDR3 is made up of 15 amino acids. The V gene lost 6 bases and the J gene lost 6 bases, with 23 bases spanning the gap. Time point denoted: sample taken at primary tumor resection. There were 75 or so donors, all of them untreated patients with early-stage non-small cell lung cancer. This chain joins TRBV20-1 and TRBJ1-2, with D possibly matching TRBD1 (5 bases). This TCR came from a female donor with early-stage non-small cell lung cancer. Sequences were derived from PBMCs, sampled at surgery. The CDR3 sequence is CSARPSRAGFDGYTF. The CDR3 region has the DNA TGCAGTGCCCGGCCTAGCCGGGCAGGGTTTGATGGCTACACCTTC.